This TCR beta chain was found in a study of shared clonotypes between healthy human individuals. Study details: A couple of women and a few men aged 18 to 49 served as donors.

The method was immunoSEQ multiplex PCR; TCRdb's version includes in-frame clones alone and lacks a portion of them. The sample yields roughly 2.4 million clones, nearly 97% seen once. A note on this clone: The antigen remains undetermined.

The CDR3 runs to 15 residues. Unmatched junction bases numbered 9, after V lost 5 bases and J lost 2 bases. Looked up from germline, CDR1 is MDHEN and CDR2 is SYDVKM. Both subsets, CD45RA+ naive and CD45RA-negative memory, were split from the CD4+ cells. General study results and limits: Sequencing depth was a factor that was expected to affect clonotype sharing among donors. When compared with the clonotypes that were shared by all four sorted-subset donors, the non-shared clonotypes turned out to have lower generation probabilities.

The chain joins TRBV28 to TRBJ2-7; the match to TRBD1 covers 7 bases. The TCR was taken from a man aged 18 to 30 in good health. Material for sequencing was naive CD4+ T cells sorted from blood. Documented subset: CD45RA+ positively selected. The CDR3 region has the DNA TGTGCCAGCAGTGGTGGGGACAGCCCGACCTACGAGCAGTACTTC. Its protein is CASSGGDSPTYEQYF.